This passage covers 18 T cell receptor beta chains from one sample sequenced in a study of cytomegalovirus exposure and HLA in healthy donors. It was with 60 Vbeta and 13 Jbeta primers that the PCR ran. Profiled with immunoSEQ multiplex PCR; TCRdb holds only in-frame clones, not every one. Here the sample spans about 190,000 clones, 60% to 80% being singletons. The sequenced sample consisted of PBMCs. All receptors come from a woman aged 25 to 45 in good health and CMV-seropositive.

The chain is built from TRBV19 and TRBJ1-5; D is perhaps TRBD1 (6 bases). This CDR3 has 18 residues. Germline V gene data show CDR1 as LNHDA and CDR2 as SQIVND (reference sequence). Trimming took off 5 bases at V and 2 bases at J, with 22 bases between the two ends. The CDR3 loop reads CASSVGPQGPWGNQPQHF. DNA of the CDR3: TGTGCCAGTAGTGTAGGCCCCCAGGGGCCGTGGGGCAATCAGCCCCAGCATTTT.

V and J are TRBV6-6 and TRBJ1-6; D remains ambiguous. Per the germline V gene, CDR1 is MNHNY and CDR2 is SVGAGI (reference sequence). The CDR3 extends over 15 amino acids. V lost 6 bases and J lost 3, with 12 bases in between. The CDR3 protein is CASRPGLNYNSPLHF. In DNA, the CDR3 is TGTGCCAGCAGACCAGGACTGAACTATAATTCACCCCTCCACTTT.

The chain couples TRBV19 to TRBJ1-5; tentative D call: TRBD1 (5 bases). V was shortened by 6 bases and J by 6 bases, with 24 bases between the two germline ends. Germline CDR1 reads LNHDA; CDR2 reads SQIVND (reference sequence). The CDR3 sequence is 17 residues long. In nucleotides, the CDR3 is TGTGCCAGTAGCCACTCGGAGGGACGCCTAGCAAGTCAGCCCCAGCATTTT. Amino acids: CASSHSEGRLASQPQHF. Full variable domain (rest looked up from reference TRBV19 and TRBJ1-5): DGGITQSPKYLFRKEGQNVTLSCEQNLNHDAMYWYRQDPGQGLRLIYYSQIVNDFQKGDIAEGYSVSREKKESFPLTVTSAQKNPTAFYLCASSHSEGRLASQPQHFGDGTRLSIL.

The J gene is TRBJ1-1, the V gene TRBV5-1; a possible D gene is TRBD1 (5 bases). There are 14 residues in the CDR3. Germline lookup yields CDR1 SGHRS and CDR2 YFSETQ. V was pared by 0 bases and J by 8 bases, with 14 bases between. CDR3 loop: CASSLALPGGEAFF. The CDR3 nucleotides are TGCGCCAGCAGCTTGGCCCTCCCGGGGGGGGAAGCTTTCTTT.

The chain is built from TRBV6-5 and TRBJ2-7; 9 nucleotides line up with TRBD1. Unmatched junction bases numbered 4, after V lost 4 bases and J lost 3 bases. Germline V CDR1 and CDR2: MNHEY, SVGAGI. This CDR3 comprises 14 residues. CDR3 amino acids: CASSSDRGLYEQYF. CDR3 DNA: TGTGCCAGCAGTTCGGACAGGGGTCTCTACGAGCAGTACTTC.

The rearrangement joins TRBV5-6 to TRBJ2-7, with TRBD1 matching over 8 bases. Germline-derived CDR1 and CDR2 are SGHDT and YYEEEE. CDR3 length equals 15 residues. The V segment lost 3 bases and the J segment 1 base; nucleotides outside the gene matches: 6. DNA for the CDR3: TGTGCCAGCAGCTACGGGACAGGTCCTTCCTACGAGCAGTACTTC. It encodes CASSYGTGPSYEQYF.

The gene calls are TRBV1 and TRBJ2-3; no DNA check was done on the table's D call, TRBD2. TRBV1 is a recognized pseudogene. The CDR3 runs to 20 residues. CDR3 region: CTSSQDPNRLAGGGTDTQYF. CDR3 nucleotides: TGCACCAGCAGCCAAGATCCGAATCGACTAGCGGGGGGCGGCACAGATACGCAGTATTTT.

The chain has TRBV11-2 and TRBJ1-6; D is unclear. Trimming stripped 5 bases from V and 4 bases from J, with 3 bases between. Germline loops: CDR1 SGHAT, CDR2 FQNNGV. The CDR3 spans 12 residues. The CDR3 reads CASSLYNSPLHF. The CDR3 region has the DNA TGTGCCAGCAGCCTATATAATTCACCCCTCCACTTT.

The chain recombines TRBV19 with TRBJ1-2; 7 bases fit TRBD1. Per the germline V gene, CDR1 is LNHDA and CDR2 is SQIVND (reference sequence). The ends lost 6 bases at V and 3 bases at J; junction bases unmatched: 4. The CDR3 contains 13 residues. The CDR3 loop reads CASRGTAHYGYTF. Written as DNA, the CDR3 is TGTGCCAGTAGGGGGACAGCCCACTATGGCTACACCTTC.

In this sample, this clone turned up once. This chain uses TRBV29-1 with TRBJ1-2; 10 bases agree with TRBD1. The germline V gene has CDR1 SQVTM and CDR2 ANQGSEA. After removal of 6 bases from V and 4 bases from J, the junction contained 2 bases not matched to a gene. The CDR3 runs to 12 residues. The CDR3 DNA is TGCAGCGTGAGGACAGGGGGCTATGGCTACACCTTC. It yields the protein CSVRTGGYGYTF. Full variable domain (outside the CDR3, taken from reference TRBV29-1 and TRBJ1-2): SAVISQKPSRDICQRGTSLTIQCQVDSQVTMMFWYRQQPGQSLTLIATANQGSEATYESGFVIDKFPISRPNLTFSTLTVSNMSPEDSSIYLCSVRTGGYGYTFGSGTRLTVV.

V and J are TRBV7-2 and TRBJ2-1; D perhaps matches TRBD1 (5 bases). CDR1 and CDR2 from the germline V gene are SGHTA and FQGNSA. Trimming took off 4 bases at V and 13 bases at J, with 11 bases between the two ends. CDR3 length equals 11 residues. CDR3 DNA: TGTGCCAGCAGCTCTGACAGACTTCAGTTCTTC. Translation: CASSSDRLQFF.

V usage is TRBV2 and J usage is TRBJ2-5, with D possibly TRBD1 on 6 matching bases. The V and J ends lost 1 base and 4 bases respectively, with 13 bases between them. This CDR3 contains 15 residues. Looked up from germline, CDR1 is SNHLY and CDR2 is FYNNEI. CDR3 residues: CASSEGAQGIETQYF. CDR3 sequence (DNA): TGTGCCAGCAGTGAAGGGGCCCAGGGGATAGAGACCCAGTACTTC.

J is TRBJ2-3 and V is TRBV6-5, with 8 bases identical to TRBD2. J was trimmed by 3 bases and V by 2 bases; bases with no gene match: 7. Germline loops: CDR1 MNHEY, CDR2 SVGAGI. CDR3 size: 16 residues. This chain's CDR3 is CASSYDDGGVTDTQYF. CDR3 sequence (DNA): TGTGCCAGCAGTTACGATGACGGGGGGGTAACAGATACGCAGTATTTT.

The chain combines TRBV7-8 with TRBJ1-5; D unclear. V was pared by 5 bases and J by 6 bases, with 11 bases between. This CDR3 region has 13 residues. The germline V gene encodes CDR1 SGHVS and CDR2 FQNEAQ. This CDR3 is CASSPQRIQPQHF. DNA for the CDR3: TGTGCCAGCAGCCCTCAGCGGATTCAGCCCCAGCATTTT.

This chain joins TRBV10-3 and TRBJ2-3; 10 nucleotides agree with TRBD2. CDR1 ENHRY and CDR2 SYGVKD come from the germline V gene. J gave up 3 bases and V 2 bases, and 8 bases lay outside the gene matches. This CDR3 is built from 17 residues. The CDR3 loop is CAISEPLAGVGTDTQYF. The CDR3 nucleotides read TGTGCCATCAGTGAGCCGCTAGCGGGAGTAGGAACAGATACGCAGTATTTT.

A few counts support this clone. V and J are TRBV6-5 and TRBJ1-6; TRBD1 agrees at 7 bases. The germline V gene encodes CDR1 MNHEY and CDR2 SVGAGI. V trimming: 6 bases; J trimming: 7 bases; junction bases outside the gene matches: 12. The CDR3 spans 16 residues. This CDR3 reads CASSYGLGTVNSPLHF. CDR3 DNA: TGTGCCAGCAGCTACGGCCTCGGGACAGTAAATTCACCCCTCCACTTT.

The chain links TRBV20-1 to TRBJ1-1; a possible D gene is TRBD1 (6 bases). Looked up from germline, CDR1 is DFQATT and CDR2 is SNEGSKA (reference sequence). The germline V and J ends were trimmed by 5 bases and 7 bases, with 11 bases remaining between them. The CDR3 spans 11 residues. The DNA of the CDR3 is TGCAGTGCTTCCTTCAGGGGTGAAGCTTTCTTT. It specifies CSASFRGEAFF.

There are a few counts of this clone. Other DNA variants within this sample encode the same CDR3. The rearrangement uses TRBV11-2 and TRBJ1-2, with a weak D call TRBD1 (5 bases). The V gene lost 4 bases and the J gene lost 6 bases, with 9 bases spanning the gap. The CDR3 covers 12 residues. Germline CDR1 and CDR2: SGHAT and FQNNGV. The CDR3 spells CASSWGGDGYTF. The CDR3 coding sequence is TGTGCCAGCAGCTGGGGAGGGGATGGCTACACCTTC.